Listed below are T cell receptor beta chains from one sample, sequenced in a study of T cells in Graves' hyperthyroidism and ophthalmopathy. MiXCR was run by TCRdb on the multiplex PCR reads, yielding one entry per CDR3 protein. This table holds 250,000 or so distinct CDR3 sequences, approximately 14% found once. The sequenced material came from blood. The receptors originated from a woman between 50 and 59 years old with Graves' hyperthyroidism that later progressed to Graves' ophthalmopathy. Both conserved end residues are part of each CDR3. Fields, in order: D gene, clone size, V gene, J gene, CDR3 protein, CDR3 DNA. D genes are given only for firm matches. Size is omitted from some rows. Given values are once, few, many or a class for expanded clones.

D: -
size: many
V: TRBV5-1
J: TRBJ1-1
CDR3: CASRRGGADLNTEAFF
DNA: TGCGCCAGTAGGAGAGGTGGTGCAGACTTGAACACTGAAGCTTTCTTT

D: -
size: many
V: TRBV11-2
J: TRBJ2-1
CDR3: CASSLGGHEQFF
DNA: TGTGCCAGCAGCTTAGGGGGTCATGAGCAGTTCTTC

D: TRBD2
size: many
V: TRBV2
J: TRBJ2-1
CDR3: CASIRSGRGNEQFF
DNA: TGTGCCAGCATTCGGTCAGGGAGGGGCAATGAGCAGTTCTTC

D: -
size: many
V: TRBV27
J: TRBJ2-7
CDR3: CASSRGGSSYEQYF
DNA: TGTGCCAGCAGCAGGGGGGGAAGCTCCTACGAGCAGTACTTC

D: TRBD1
size: many
V: TRBV5-5
J: TRBJ1-2
CDR3: CASSLTGGATGYTF
DNA: TGTGCCAGCAGCTTGACAGGGGGCGCAACTGGCTACACCTTC

D: -
size: -
V: TRBV5-1
J: TRBJ2-3
CDR3: CASSLTGNLIGTDTQYF
DNA: TGCGCCAGCAGCTTGACGGGAAACCTAATCGGCACAGATACGCAGTATTTT

D: TRBD2
size: many
V: TRBV18
J: TRBJ2-7
CDR3: CASSRGTSGRNEQYF
DNA: TGTGCCAGCTCACGCGGGACTAGCGGGAGAAACGAGCAGTACTTC

D: TRBD1
size: -
V: TRBV14
J: TRBJ1-1
CDR3: CASSPALGQSATEAFF
DNA: TGTGCCAGCAGCCCCGCGTTGGGACAGTCAGCCACTGAAGCTTTCTTT

D: -
size: many
V: TRBV6-1
J: TRBJ1-1
CDR3: CASSWDGGRLAFF
DNA: TGTGCCAGCAGCTGGGACGGAGGTAGGTTAGCTTTCTTT

D: -
size: many
V: TRBV7-3
J: TRBJ2-1
CDR3: CASSLMASYNEQFF
DNA: TGTGCCAGCAGCTTAATGGCCTCCTACAATGAGCAGTTCTTC

D: -
size: -
V: TRBV12-3/TRBV12-4
J: TRBJ2-2
CDR3: CASSLRVRTTNTGELFF
DNA: TGTGCCAGCAGTTTACGAGTTAGGACAACGAACACCGGGGAGCTGTTTTTT

D: -
size: many
V: TRBV9
J: TRBJ1-1
CDR3: CASSVGAYPGAEAFF
DNA: TGTGCCAGCAGCGTAGGGGCCTACCCGGGGGCTGAAGCTTTCTTT

D: -
size: -
V: TRBV15
J: TRBJ2-7
CDR3: CATSSGASYEQYF
DNA: TGTGCCACCAGCTCTGGAGCCTCCTACGAGCAGTACTTC

D: -
size: many
V: TRBV12-3/TRBV12-4
J: TRBJ2-7
CDR3: CASSSPPVYEQYF
DNA: TGTGCCAGCAGTTCTCCCCCGGTCTACGAGCAGTACTTC

D: -
size: many
V: TRBV6-1
J: TRBJ2-7
CDR3: CASLGAVPYEQYF
DNA: TGTGCCAGCCTCGGGGCAGTCCCCTACGAGCAGTACTTC

D: -
size: -
V: TRBV11-2
J: TRBJ2-7
CDR3: CASSPSGRDYEQYF
DNA: TGTGCCAGCAGCCCCTCGGGACGGGACTACGAGCAGTACTTC

D: TRBD2
size: -
V: TRBV9
J: TRBJ2-1
CDR3: CASSVDPTGGLNEQFF
DNA: TGTGCCAGCAGCGTAGATCCGACGGGGGGGTTGAATGAGCAGTTCTTC

D: -
size: many
V: TRBV11-3
J: TRBJ1-1
CDR3: CASSFGDTEAFF
DNA: TGTGCCAGCAGCTTCGGGGACACTGAAGCTTTCTTT

D: -
size: many
V: TRBV7-8
J: TRBJ2-7
CDR3: CASSWEARSYEQYF
DNA: TGTGCCAGCAGCTGGGAGGCCCGCTCCTACGAGCAGTACTTC

D: -
size: -
V: TRBV3-1
J: TRBJ2-1
CDR3: CASSPPYLAGQFF
DNA: TGTGCCAGCAGCCCCCCCTATCTGGCTGGGCAGTTCTTC

D: TRBD2
size: -
V: TRBV24-1
J: TRBJ2-7
CDR3: CATSDNSGSLARQYF
DNA: TGTGCCACCAGTGATAATAGCGGGAGTCTGGCGCGGCAGTACTTC

D: -
size: many
V: TRBV2
J: TRBJ1-1
CDR3: CASSEHRGTEAFF
DNA: TGTGCCAGCAGTGAACATAGGGGGACTGAAGCTTTCTTT

D: -
size: many
V: TRBV12-3/TRBV12-4
J: TRBJ1-1
CDR3: CASSPHGTNTEAFF
DNA: TGTGCCAGCAGTCCCCACGGGACGAACACTGAAGCTTTCTTT

D: -
size: many
V: TRBV6-2/TRBV6-3
J: TRBJ2-1
CDR3: CASSYSPLDGYNEQFF
DNA: TGTGCCAGCAGTTACTCCCCCCTTGACGGATACAATGAGCAGTTCTTC

D: TRBD1
size: -
V: TRBV7-9
J: TRBJ1-2
CDR3: CASSFSNRGHGYGYTF
DNA: TGTGCCAGCAGCTTTAGCAACAGGGGGCACGGCTATGGCTACACCTTC

D: -
size: many
V: TRBV20-1
J: TRBJ1-2
CDR3: CSVPREYGYTF
DNA: TGCAGTGTTCCACGCGAGTATGGCTACACCTTC

D: -
size: many
V: TRBV7-9
J: TRBJ1-1
CDR3: CASSDHGAQAFF
DNA: TGTGCCAGCAGCGATCACGGGGCGCAAGCTTTCTTT

D: -
size: -
V: TRBV27
J: TRBJ2-3
CDR3: CTTRAEPPSTDTQYF
DNA: TGTACCACCCGGGCTGAACCCCCTAGCACAGATACGCAGTATTTT

D: -
size: few
V: TRBV6-1
J: TRBJ1-1
CDR3: CASRHLGARTEAFF
DNA: TGTGCCAGCAGGCACTTGGGGGCCCGCACTGAAGCTTTCTTT

D: -
size: few
V: TRBV5-1
J: TRBJ2-5
CDR3: CASNGGGRETQYF
DNA: TGCGCCAGCAACGGAGGGGGGCGGGAGACCCAGTACTTC

D: TRBD2
size: -
V: TRBV19
J: TRBJ2-1
CDR3: CASSPPPGLAGGEQFF
DNA: TGTGCCAGTAGCCCCCCACCGGGACTAGCGGGAGGGGAGCAGTTCTTC

D: -
size: many
V: TRBV20-1
J: TRBJ2-2
CDR3: CSARDRRVTGTGELFF
DNA: TGCAGTGCTAGAGATCGGAGGGTCACGGGCACCGGGGAGCTGTTTTTT

D: TRBD2
size: many
V: TRBV7-8
J: TRBJ2-5
CDR3: CASRYGTSGMIGETQYF
DNA: TGTGCCAGCAGATATGGGACTAGCGGGATGATTGGAGAGACCCAGTACTTC

D: TRBD2
size: many
V: TRBV9
J: TRBJ2-1
CDR3: CASSVATSGSKPYNEQFF
DNA: TGTGCCAGCAGCGTAGCCACTAGCGGGAGTAAGCCCTACAATGAGCAGTTCTTC

D: TRBD2
size: -
V: TRBV5-1
J: TRBJ2-1
CDR3: CASRTLAGGRNEQFF
DNA: TGCGCCAGCCGCACTCTAGCGGGAGGGCGGAATGAGCAGTTCTTC

D: -
size: -
V: TRBV3-1
J: TRBJ2-5
CDR3: CASSLAGAGAAETQYF
DNA: TGTGCCAGCAGTCTAGCAGGGGCGGGAGCAGCTGAGACCCAGTACTTC

D: -
size: many
V: TRBV29-1
J: TRBJ2-3
CDR3: CSVEGPRSRRNVTDTQYF
DNA: TGCAGCGTTGAAGGCCCTCGAAGCAGGAGGAATGTAACAGATACGCAGTATTTT

D: TRBD1
size: many
V: TRBV10-3
J: TRBJ1-1
CDR3: CAISGQGLNTEAFF
DNA: TGTGCCATCAGTGGACAGGGGCTGAACACTGAAGCTTTCTTT

D: -
size: -
V: TRBV18
J: TRBJ1-1
CDR3: CASSPRGSGTEAFF
DNA: TGTGCCAGCTCACCAAGAGGGTCGGGCACTGAAGCTTTCTTT

D: -
size: many
V: TRBV28
J: TRBJ2-4
CDR3: CASSLLRDAKNIQYF
DNA: TGTGCCAGCAGTTTACTCCGGGACGCCAAAAACATTCAGTACTTC

D: -
size: many
V: TRBV28
J: TRBJ2-2
CDR3: CASSLRRGITGELFF
DNA: TGTGCCAGCAGTTTAAGGCGGGGAATCACCGGGGAGCTGTTTTTT

D: TRBD1
size: many
V: TRBV6-1
J: TRBJ1-2
CDR3: CASSDRQGYGYTF
DNA: TGTGCCAGCAGTGATCGACAGGGCTATGGCTACACCTTC

D: TRBD2
size: many
V: TRBV20-1
J: TRBJ2-3
CDR3: CSARDYRLAGGTDTQYF
DNA: TGCAGTGCTAGAGATTACCGGCTAGCGGGAGGCACAGATACGCAGTATTTT

D: -
size: many
V: TRBV7-6
J: TRBJ2-1
CDR3: CASSLEIGKGNEQFF
DNA: TGTGCCAGCAGCTTAGAGATAGGGAAGGGCAATGAGCAGTTCTTC

D: -
size: -
V: TRBV20-1
J: TRBJ2-1
CDR3: CSARAGQVSSSYNEQFF
DNA: TGCAGTGCTAGGGCAGGACAAGTGTCGAGCTCCTACAATGAGCAGTTCTTC

D: -
size: many
V: TRBV12-3/TRBV12-4
J: TRBJ1-3
CDR3: CASSPGQDWGTIYF
DNA: TGTGCCAGCAGTCCAGGGCAGGACTGGGGCACCATATATTTT

D: -
size: few
V: TRBV5-6
J: TRBJ2-2
CDR3: CASSRVGRTGELFF
DNA: TGTGCCAGCAGCCGAGTAGGTAGAACCGGGGAGCTGTTTTTT